This T cell receptor beta chain was obtained from a study of T cells in Graves' hyperthyroidism and ophthalmopathy. Study-level background: Upon initial diagnosis and before any treatment, peripheral blood was collected.

Trimming removed 4 bases from V and 6 bases from J; junction bases left unmatched: 6. This CDR3 has 14 residues. Germline CDR1 and CDR2: ENHRY and SYGVKD. TCR beta CDR3 region amplification was performed from RNA transcripts. The HTBI primer set served for first-round RT-PCR of the TCR CDR3. Via MiXCR, TCRdb re-called the multiplex PCR reads, giving one row per CDR3 protein. The table lists some 490,000 distinct CDR3 sequences, approximately 23% of them singletons. The TCR comes from a woman between 65 and 79 years old with Graves' ophthalmopathy. The rearrangement uses TRBV10-3 and TRBJ1-5; 7 bases are a match to TRBD1. The sequencing input was blood. The CDR3 reads CAISGGQSGQPQHF. DNA for the CDR3: TGTGCCATCAGTGGGGGACAGAGTGGTCAGCCCCAGCATTTT.